These 19 T cell receptor beta chains came from one sample sequenced in a study of T cells in Graves' hyperthyroidism and ophthalmopathy. Amplification of TCR beta CDR3 regions was performed using RNA transcripts as template. With the HTBI primer set, the TCR CDR3 went through a first round of RT-PCR. MiXCR was run by TCRdb on the multiplex PCR reads, yielding one entry per CDR3 protein. The sample shows 300,000 to 450,000 distinct CDR3 sequences, around 25% of them seen only once. Sequencing was carried out using blood. These TCRs come from a man aged 50 to 59 with Graves' hyperthyroidism.

This chain joins TRBV4-1 and TRBJ1-4; TRBD1 might be the D (5 bases). V was clipped by 4 bases and J by 0 bases, with 9 bases between them. Germline V gene lookup returns CDR1 MGHRA and CDR2 YSYEKL. The CDR3 sequence is 15 residues long. The CDR3, as DNA: TGCGCCAGCAGCCTCCAGGGTCCAACTAATGAAAAACTGTTTTTT. It is translated as CASSLQGPTNEKLFF.

The chain recombines TRBV18 with TRBJ2-1, with unresolved D. The CDR3 consists of 13 residues. V lost 3 bases and J lost 7, with 10 bases in between. Germline CDR1 reads KGHSH; CDR2 reads LQKENI. The CDR3 DNA reads TGTGCCAGCTCACCCAACGGGCTGAATGAGCAGTTCTTC. It specifies CASSPNGLNEQFF.

The genes are TRBV27 and TRBJ2-1; TRBD2 aligns across 9 bases. The CDR3 extends over 17 amino acids. J was trimmed by 0 bases and V by 5 bases; bases with no gene match: 8. CDR1 MNHEY and CDR2 SMNVEV come from the germline V gene (reference sequence). The CDR3 region is CASSPIFSGSSYNEQFF. CDR3 bases: TGTGCCAGCAGTCCAATATTTAGCGGGAGCTCCTACAATGAGCAGTTCTTC.

This chain joins TRBV11-2 and TRBJ2-7; 7 bases align to TRBD2. The junction had 16 bases not matched to a gene; V was cut back by 1 base and J by 7 bases. This CDR3 is built from 17 residues. Per germline, CDR1 SGHAT and CDR2 FQNNGV. DNA for the CDR3: TGTGCCAGCAGCTTAGGAGCGGGATGGCCCGGAGGGAGTGAGCAGTACTTC. Its protein is CASSLGAGWPGGSEQYF. The full variable domain, completed using reference TRBV11-2 and TRBJ2-7, is EAGVAQSPRYKIIEKRQSVAFWCNPISGHATLYWYQQILGQGPKLLIQFQNNGVVDDSQLPKDRFSAERLKGVDSTLKIQPAKLEDSAVYLCASSLGAGWPGGSEQYFGPGTRLTVT.

This clonotype appeared many times. The chain combines TRBV29-1 with TRBJ2-5; 11 bases are a match to TRBD2. Germline V CDR1 and CDR2: SQVTM, ANQGSEA. The CDR3 length is 14 residues. V shed 4 bases, J shed 5 bases, and the junction held 6 bases outside the gene matches. CDR3 in amino acids: CSVGTSGFVETQYF. CDR3 nucleotides: TGCAGCGTTGGGACTAGCGGGTTCGTGGAGACCCAGTACTTC.

This clonotype has a count of ten or more. The V gene is TRBV7-7, the J gene TRBJ2-5; D may correspond to TRBD1 or TRBD2 (5 bases each). Germline CDR1 is SSHAT and CDR2 is FNYEAQ (reference sequence). This CDR3 comprises 15 residues. The germline V and J ends were trimmed by 5 bases and 2 bases, with 15 bases remaining between them. CDR3 nucleotide sequence: TGTGCCAGCAGCCCGAGGGACGGTTATCAAGAGACCCAGTACTTC. As protein: CASSPRDGYQETQYF.

V is TRBV20-1 and J is TRBJ2-1; 11 bases are a match to TRBD2. Germline assignment: CDR1 DFQATT and CDR2 SNEGSKA (reference sequence). The CDR3 length is 17 residues. The J segment lost 3 bases and the V segment lost 4 bases, leaving 11 bases of the junction unmatched. This CDR3 reads CSATVQSGTSGYNEQFF. For the CDR3, the DNA is TGCAGTGCTACCGTGCAGTCCGGGACTAGCGGCTACAATGAGCAGTTCTTC.

The chain recombines TRBV14 with TRBJ2-1; D perhaps matches TRBD2 (6 bases). Germline lookup yields CDR1 SGHDN and CDR2 FVKESK. The V and J ends lost 2 bases and 10 bases respectively, with 6 bases between them. This CDR3 comprises 11 residues. In DNA, the CDR3 is TGTGCCAGCAGCCAACTAGCGGAGCAGTTCTTC. Translating gives CASSQLAEQFF.

This clonotype was counted at least ten times. The chain carries TRBV7-3 and TRBJ2-5; 9 nucleotides agree with TRBD1. Trimming removed 0 bases from V and 10 bases from J; junction bases left unmatched: 9. Germline values: CDR1 SGHTA, CDR2 FQGTGA. The CDR3 extends over 15 amino acids. The CDR3 sequence is CASSLTTGGYGGQYF. The CDR3 region has the DNA TGTGCCAGCAGCTTAACAACAGGGGGCTACGGGGGCCAGTACTTC.

V and J are TRBV20-1 and TRBJ2-3; 7 nucleotides agree with TRBD1. The J segment lost 0 bases and the V segment lost 5 bases, leaving 11 bases of the junction unmatched. The CDR3 has 16 amino acids. Germline CDR1 is DFQATT and CDR2 is SNEGSKA (reference sequence). The CDR3 loop reads CSAPLRQGLSTDTQYF. As DNA, the CDR3 is TGCAGTGCTCCCTTGAGACAGGGTTTAAGCACAGATACGCAGTATTTT.

This clonotype came up a few times. The V gene is TRBV5-1, the J gene TRBJ2-2; D call uncertain. Germline CDR1 reads SGHRS; CDR2 reads YFSETQ. CDR3 length: 15 residues. V lost 0 bases, J lost 6 bases, and 12 bases lay in between. The CDR3 DNA follows: TGCGCCAGCAGCTTGGGGCCCACTGCTCCCGGGGAGCTGTTTTTT. Amino acid sequence: CASSLGPTAPGELFF.

The J gene is TRBJ2-1, the V gene TRBV5-1, with a tentative D call TRBD2 (5 bases). The germline gives CDR1 SGHRS, CDR2 YFSETQ. V gave up 5 bases and J gave up 1 base, with 10 bases separating them. The CDR3 consists of 14 residues. The CDR3 sequence is CASREASSYNEQFF. The CDR3 DNA reads TGCGCCAGCAGGGAGGCTTCTTCCTACAATGAGCAGTTCTTC.

As for this clonotype: The junction does not match germline at one end; this may be a read error. The V gene is TRBV28, the J gene TRBJ2-6, with TRBD1 as a possible D gene (5 bases). The CDR3 has 13 residues. The germline V gene has CDR1 MDHEN and CDR2 SYDVKM. CDR3 amino acids: CASRYSGASVLTF. In DNA, the CDR3 is TGTGCCAGCAGATACTCTGGGGCCAGCGTCCTGACTTTC.

CDR3 DNA sequence: TGTGCCAGCGCTAACTATGGCTACACCTTC. It specifies CASANYGYTF. This chain joins TRBV6-2 or TRBV6-3 and TRBJ1-2; D gene ambiguous. Trimming stripped 8 bases from V and 0 bases from J, with 1 base between. CDR1 and CDR2 (germline): MNHEY, SVGEGT. The CDR3 length is 10 residues.

This clonotype has a count of ten or more. The chain joins TRBV7-8 to TRBJ2-7; 7 nucleotides match TRBD2. CDR3 length equals 16 residues. The germline CDR1 and CDR2 sequences are SGHVS and FQNEAQ. V shed 0 bases, J shed 0 bases, and the junction held 5 bases outside the gene matches. This CDR3 reads CASSLAFGGSSYEQYF. Here the CDR3 DNA reads TGTGCCAGCAGCTTAGCGTTCGGGGGGAGCTCCTACGAGCAGTACTTC.

This clonotype has just a few counts. The junction shows a germline mismatch at one end, possibly a read error. The chain has TRBV2 and TRBJ2-7; unclear D gene. The CDR3 sequence is 14 residues long. Germline V gene lookup returns CDR1 SNHLY and CDR2 FYNNEI. CDR3 residues: CAGSSDGFSYEQYF. CDR3 sequence (DNA): TGTGCCGGCAGTTCGGACGGATTCTCCTACGAGCAGTACTTC.

This clonotype turned up a few times. The gene calls are TRBV20-1 and TRBJ2-3; no clear D gene. Deletions cut 3 bases from V and 1 base from J, with 14 bases between. The CDR3 sequence is 15 residues long. Germline values: CDR1 DFQATT, CDR2 SNEGSKA (reference sequence). The CDR3: CSASGLIFGTDTQYF. The DNA of the CDR3 is TGCAGTGCTAGTGGGCTGATCTTCGGCACAGATACGCAGTATTTT.

This clonotype has just a few counts. The chain couples TRBV4-1 to TRBJ2-3, with 7 positions matching TRBD1. Germline V gene data show CDR1 as MGHRA and CDR2 as YSYEKL. V lost 3 bases, J lost 4 bases, and 7 bases stayed unmatched. The CDR3 is 15 amino acids. The CDR3 region has the DNA TGCGCCAGCAGCCACCGCCTTCAGGGGGCAGATACGCAGTATTTT. This codes for CASSHRLQGADTQYF.

V gene TRBV30 combines with J gene TRBJ2-3, with 7 bases fitting TRBD2. J lost 3 bases, V lost 3 bases, and 3 bases had no gene match. The CDR3 totals 13 residues. The germline CDR1 and CDR2 sequences are GTSNPN and SVGIG (reference sequence). The CDR3 reads CAWRREGTDTQYF. The CDR3 bases are TGTGCCTGGAGGAGGGAGGGGACAGATACGCAGTATTTT.